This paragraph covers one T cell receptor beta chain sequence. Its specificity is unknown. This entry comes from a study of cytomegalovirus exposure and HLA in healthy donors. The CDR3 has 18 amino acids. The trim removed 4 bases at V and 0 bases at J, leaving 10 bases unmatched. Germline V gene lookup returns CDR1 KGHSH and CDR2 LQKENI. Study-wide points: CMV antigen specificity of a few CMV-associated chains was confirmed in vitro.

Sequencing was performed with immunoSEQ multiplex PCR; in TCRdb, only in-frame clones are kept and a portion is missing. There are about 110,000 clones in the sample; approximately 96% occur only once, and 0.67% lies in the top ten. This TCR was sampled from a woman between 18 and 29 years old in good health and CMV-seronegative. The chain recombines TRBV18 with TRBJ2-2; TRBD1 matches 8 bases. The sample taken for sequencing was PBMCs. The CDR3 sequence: CASSLQGAGQTNTGELFF. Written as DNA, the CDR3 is TGTGCCAGCTCACTCCAGGGGGCAGGCCAAACGAACACCGGGGAGCTGTTTTTT.